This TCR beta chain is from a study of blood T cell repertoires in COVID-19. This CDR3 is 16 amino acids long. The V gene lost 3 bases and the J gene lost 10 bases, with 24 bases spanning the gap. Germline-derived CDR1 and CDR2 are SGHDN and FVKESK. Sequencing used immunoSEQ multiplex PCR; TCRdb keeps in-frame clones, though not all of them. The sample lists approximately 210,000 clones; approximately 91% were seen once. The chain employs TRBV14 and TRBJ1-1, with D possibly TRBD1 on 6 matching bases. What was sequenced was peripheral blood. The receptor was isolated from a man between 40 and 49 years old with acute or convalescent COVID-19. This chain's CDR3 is CASSQQGFGAVPGAFF. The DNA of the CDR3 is TGTGCCAGCAGCCAGCAGGGGTTCGGCGCCGTGCCTGGAGCTTTCTTT.